The T cell receptor (beta chain) under discussion was sequenced for a study of beta chain features in type 1 diabetes. Study-wide background: Cell yields, age and gender were similar between patients and healthy donors.

Germline CDR1 and CDR2: SGHRS and YFSETQ. Trimming left V 0 bases short and J 3 bases short, with 7 bases between. CDR3 length: 13 residues. The entirety of the isolated RNA underwent reverse transcription, so expressed TCRB transcripts were sequenced. Naive, central memory and regulatory T cell samples averaged about 3.57 million reads. Produced via immunoSEQ multiplex PCR; TCRdb's table is partial and in-frame only. The repertoire has 110,000 to 150,000 clones, around 7% of them found once; the top ten carry around 1.5%. General study points: Researchers caution that PCR might favor shorter templates, equally among patients and controls.

In regard to this clone: Its antigen is undetermined.

The TCR was taken from a woman aged 30 to 39 in good health. The sample consisted of central memory CD4+ T cells from blood. This chain uses TRBV5-1 with TRBJ2-7; possibly TRBD2 for D (6 bases). CDR3 in amino acids: CASSLGEDYEQYF. The CDR3 coding sequence is TGCGCCAGCAGCTTGGGGGAGGACTACGAGCAGTACTTC.